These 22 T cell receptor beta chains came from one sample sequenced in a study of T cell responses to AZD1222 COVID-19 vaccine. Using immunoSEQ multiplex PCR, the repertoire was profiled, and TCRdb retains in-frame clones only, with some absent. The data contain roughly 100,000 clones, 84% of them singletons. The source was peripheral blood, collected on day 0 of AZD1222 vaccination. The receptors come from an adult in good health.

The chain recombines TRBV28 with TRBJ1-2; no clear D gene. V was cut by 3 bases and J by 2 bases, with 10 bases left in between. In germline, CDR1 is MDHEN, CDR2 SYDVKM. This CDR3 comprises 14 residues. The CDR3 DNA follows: TGTGCCAGCAGTTTGGCAGGACCCAACTATGGCTACACCTTC. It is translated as CASSLAGPNYGYTF.

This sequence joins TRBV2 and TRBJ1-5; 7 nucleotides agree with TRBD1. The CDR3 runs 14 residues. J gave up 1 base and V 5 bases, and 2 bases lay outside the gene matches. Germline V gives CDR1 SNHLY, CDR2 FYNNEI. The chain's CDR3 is CASSQDRSNQPQHF. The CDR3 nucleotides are TGTGCCAGCAGTCAGGACAGGAGCAATCAGCCCCAGCATTTT.

The CDR3: CASRRRGDEQFF. Written as DNA, the CDR3 is TGTGCCAGCAGGCGGCGGGGGGATGAGCAGTTCTTC. V and J are TRBV12-3 or TRBV12-4 and TRBJ2-1, with 8 nucleotides matching TRBD2. This CDR3 is 12 amino acids long. Unmatched junction bases numbered 3, after V lost 6 bases and J lost 8 bases.

In nucleotides, the CDR3 is TGTGCCAGCAGCTACGGGGGGGGCTCAGAGACCCAGTACTTC. Translation: CASSYGGGSETQYF. The rearrangement links TRBV7-2 to TRBJ2-5; 8 nucleotides agree with TRBD2. Germline CDR1 is SGHTA and CDR2 is FQGNSA. V lost 4 bases and J lost 4; bases outside the gene matches: 5. The CDR3 extends over 14 amino acids. The whole variable domain, filled in from reference TRBV7-2 and TRBJ2-5, reads GAGVSQSPSNKVTEKGKDVELRCDPISGHTALYWYRQSLGQGLEFLIYFQGNSAPDKSGLPSDRFSAERTGGSVSTLTIQRTQQEDSAVYLCASSYGGGSETQYFGPGTRLLVL.

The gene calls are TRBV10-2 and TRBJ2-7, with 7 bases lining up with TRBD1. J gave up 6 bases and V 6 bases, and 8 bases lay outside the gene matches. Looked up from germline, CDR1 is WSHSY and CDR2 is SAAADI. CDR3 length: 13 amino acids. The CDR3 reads CASRGQEFGEQYF. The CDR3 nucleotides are TGCGCCAGCAGAGGACAGGAATTCGGCGAGCAGTACTTC.

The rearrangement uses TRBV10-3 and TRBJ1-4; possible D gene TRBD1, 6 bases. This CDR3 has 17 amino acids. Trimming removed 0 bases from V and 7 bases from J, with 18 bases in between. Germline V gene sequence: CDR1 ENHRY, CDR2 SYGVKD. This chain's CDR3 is CAISESSAGEIFEKLFF. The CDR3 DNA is TGTGCCATCAGTGAGTCTTCGGCAGGGGAGATTTTTGAAAAACTGTTTTTT.

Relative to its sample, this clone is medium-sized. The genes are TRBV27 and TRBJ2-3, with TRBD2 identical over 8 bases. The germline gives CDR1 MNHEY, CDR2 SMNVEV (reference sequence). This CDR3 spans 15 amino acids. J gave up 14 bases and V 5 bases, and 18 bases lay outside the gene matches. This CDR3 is CASSPPASGGHPPYF. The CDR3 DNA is TGTGCCAGCAGTCCACCCGCCAGCGGGGGCCACCCCCCGTATTTT.

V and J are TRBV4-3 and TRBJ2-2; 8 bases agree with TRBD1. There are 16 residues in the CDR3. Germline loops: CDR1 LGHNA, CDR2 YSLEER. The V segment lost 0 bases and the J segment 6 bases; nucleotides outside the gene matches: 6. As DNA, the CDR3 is TGCGCCAGCAGCCAAGAGACCAGGGGGCGGCCCGGGGAGCTGTTTTTT. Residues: CASSQETRGRPGELFF.

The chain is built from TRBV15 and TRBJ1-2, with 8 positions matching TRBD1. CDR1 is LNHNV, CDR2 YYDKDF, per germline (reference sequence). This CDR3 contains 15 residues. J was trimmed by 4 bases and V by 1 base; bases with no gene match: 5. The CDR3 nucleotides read TGTGCCACCAGCAGAGGGGCAGGGGGCGGCTATGGCTACACCTTC. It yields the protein CATSRGAGGGYGYTF.

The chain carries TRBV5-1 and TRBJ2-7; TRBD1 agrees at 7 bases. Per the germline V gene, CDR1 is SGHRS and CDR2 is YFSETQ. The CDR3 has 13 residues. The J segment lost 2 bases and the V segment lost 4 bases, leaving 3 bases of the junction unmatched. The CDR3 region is CASSEQGPYEQYF. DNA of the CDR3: TGCGCCAGCAGCGAACAGGGGCCCTACGAGCAGTACTTC.

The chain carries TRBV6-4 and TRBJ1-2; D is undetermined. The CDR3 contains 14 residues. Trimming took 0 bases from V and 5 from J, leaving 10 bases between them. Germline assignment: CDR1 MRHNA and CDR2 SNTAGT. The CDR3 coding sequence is TGTGCCAGCAGTGACTCAAGTGCGGGGTATGGCTACACCTTC. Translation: CASSDSSAGYGYTF.

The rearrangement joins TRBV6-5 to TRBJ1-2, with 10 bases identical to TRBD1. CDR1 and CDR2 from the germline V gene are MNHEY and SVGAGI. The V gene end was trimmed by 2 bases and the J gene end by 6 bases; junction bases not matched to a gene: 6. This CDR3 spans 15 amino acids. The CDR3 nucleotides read TGTGCCAGCAGTTACCAGGGACAGGGGAGGCATGGCTACACCTTC. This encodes CASSYQGQGRHGYTF.

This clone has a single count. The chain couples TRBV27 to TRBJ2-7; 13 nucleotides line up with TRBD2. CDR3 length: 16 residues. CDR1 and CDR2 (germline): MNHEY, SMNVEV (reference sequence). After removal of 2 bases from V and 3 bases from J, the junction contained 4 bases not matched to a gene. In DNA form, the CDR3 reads TGTGCCAGCAGTTTAACTCGACTAGCGGGGGGCTACGAGCAGTACTTC. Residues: CASSLTRLAGGYEQYF.

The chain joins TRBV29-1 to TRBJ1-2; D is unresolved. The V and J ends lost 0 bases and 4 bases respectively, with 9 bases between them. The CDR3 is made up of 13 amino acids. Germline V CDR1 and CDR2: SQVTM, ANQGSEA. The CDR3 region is CSVEDHPGYGYTF. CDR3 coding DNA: TGCAGCGTTGAAGATCATCCAGGCTATGGCTACACCTTC.

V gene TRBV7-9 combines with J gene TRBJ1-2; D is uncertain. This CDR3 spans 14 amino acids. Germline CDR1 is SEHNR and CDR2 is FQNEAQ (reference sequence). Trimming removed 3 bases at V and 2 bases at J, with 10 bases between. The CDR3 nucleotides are TGTGCCAGCAGCTTCCTCTACAGCAACTATGGCTACACCTTC. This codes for CASSFLYSNYGYTF. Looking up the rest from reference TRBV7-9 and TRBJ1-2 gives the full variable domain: DTGVSQNPRHKITKRGQNVTFRCDPISEHNRLYWYRQTLGQGPEFLTYFQNEAQLEKSRLLSDRFSAERPKGSFSTLEIQRTEQGDSAMYLCASSFLYSNYGYTFGSGTRLTVV.

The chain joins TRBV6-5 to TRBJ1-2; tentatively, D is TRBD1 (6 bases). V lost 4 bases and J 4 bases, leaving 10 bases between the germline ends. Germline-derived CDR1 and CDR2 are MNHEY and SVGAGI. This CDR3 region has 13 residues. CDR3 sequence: CASSSGGLYGYTF. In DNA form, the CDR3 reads TGTGCCAGCAGTTCGGGGGGCCTCTATGGCTACACCTTC.

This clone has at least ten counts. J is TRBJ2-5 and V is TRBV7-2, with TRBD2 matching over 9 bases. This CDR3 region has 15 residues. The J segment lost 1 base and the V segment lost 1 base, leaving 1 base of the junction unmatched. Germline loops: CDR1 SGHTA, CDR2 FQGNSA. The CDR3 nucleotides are TGTGCCAGCAGCTTAGGCGGGGGGGGCCAAGAGACCCAGTACTTC. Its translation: CASSLGGGGQETQYF.

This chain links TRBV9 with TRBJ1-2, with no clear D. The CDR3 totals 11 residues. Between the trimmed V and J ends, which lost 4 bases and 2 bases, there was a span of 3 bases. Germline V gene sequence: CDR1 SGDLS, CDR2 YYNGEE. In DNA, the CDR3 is TGTGCCAGCAGCTTAAACTATGGCTACACCTTC. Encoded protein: CASSLNYGYTF.

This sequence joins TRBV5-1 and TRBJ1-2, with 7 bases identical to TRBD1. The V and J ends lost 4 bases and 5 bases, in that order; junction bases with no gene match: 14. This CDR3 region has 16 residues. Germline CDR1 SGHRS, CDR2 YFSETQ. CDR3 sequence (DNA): TGCGCCAGCAGCACCGGGACAGTCAACTATAGGTATGGCTACACCTTC. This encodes CASSTGTVNYRYGYTF.

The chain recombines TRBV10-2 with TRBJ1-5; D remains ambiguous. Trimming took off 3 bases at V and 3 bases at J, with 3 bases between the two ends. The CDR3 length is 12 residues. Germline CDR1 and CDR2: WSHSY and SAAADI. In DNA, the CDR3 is TGCGCCAGCAGTGATATCAATCAGCCCCAGCATTTT. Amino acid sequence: CASSDINQPQHF.

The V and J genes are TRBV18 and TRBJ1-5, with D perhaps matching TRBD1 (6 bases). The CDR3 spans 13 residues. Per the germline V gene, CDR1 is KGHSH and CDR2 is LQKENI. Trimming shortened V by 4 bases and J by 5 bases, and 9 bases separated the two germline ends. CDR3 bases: TGTGCCAGCTCACAGGACAGAGATCAGCCCCAGCATTTT. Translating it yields CASSQDRDQPQHF.

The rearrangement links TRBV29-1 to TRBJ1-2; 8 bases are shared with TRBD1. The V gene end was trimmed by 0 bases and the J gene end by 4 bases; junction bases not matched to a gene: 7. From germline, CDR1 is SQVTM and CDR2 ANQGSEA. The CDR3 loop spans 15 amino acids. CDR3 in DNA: TGCAGCGTTGAAGAGACGACAGGGGAAAGCTATGGCTACACCTTC. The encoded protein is CSVEETTGESYGYTF.